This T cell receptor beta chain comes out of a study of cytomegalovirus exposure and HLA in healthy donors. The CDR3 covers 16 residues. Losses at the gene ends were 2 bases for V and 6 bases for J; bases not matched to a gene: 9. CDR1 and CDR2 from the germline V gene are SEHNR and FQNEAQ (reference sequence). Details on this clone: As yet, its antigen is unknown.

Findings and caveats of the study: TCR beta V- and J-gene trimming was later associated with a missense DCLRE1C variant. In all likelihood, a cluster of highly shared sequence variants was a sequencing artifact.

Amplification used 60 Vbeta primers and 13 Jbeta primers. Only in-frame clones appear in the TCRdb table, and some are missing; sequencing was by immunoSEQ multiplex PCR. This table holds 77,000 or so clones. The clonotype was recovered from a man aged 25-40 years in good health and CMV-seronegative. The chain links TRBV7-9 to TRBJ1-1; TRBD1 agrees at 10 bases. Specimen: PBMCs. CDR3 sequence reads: CASSLIMRQGASEAFF. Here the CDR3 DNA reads TGTGCCAGCAGCTTAATAATGAGACAGGGGGCATCTGAAGCTTTCTTT.